This section outlines one T cell receptor beta chain sequence together with its context. The target antigen is unknown. This specimen comes from a study of cytomegalovirus exposure and HLA in healthy donors. Background on the study: An earlier analysis found 100 million or so unique TCR beta sequences from roughly 170 million T cells.

The CDR3 has 14 residues. Germline V gene lookup returns CDR1 SNHLY and CDR2 FYNNEI. Trimming removed 5 bases from V and 2 bases from J, with 13 bases in between. 13 Jbeta primers and 60 Vbeta primers were used for the PCR. TCRdb's table, derived via immunoSEQ multiplex PCR, lists solely in-frame clones and lacks some. Here the sample spans about 110,000 clones, 73% being singletons. Overall study findings and caveats: Per a prior analysis, the majority of TCR beta V segments were productive roughly 90% or roughly 30% of the time. In a later analysis, DRB1 alleles had the most associated TCRs; HLA-C alleles the fewest. The dataset shows that most TCR sequences were rare, while some public TCRs occurred in many donors.

This receptor was obtained from a man aged 40-49 years in good health and CMV-seronegative. The J gene is TRBJ2-7, the V gene TRBV2; D is perhaps TRBD2 (6 bases). Material for sequencing was PBMCs. The CDR3 spells CASSPPGTPYEQYF. CDR3 coding DNA: TGTGCCAGCAGTCCACCCGGGACTCCCTACGAGCAGTACTTC.